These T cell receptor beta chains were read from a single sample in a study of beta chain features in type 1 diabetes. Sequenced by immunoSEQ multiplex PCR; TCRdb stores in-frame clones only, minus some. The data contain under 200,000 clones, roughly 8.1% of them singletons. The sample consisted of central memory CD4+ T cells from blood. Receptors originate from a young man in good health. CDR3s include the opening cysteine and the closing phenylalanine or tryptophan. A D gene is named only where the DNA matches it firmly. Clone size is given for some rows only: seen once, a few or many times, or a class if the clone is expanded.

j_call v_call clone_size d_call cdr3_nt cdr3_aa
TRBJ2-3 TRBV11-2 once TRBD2 TGTGCCAGCAGCTCACCACTAGCGATACGGACAGATACGCAGTATTTT CASSSPLAIRTDTQYF
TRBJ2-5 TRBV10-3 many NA TGTGCCATCATCGACGGAACTACAGAGACCCAGTACTTC CAIIDGTTETQYF
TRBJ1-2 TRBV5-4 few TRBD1 TGTGCCAGCAGCTTGGCACAGGGGGCGCGTTACTATGGCTACACCTTC CASSLAQGARYYGYTF
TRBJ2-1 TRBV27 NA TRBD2 TGTGCCAGCAGCCTAGCGGGGACCAGCTCCTACAATGAGCAGTTCTTC CASSLAGTSSYNEQFF
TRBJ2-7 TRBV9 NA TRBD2 TGTGCCAGCAGCCCGGAGGGCGGGGGGGAGCAGTACTTC CASSPEGGGEQYF
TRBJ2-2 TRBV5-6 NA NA TGTGCCAGCAGCGCGCGGGACAGATGGGACACCGGGGAGCTGTTTTTT CASSARDRWDTGELFF
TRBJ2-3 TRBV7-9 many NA TGTGCCAGCAGTCTAGGACAGTCACTTACAGATACGCAGTATTTT CASSLGQSLTDTQYF
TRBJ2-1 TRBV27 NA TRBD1 TGTGCCAGCAGCTCGGCTCAGGGGGCCTACAATGAGCAGTTCTTC CASSSAQGAYNEQFF
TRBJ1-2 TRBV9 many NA TGTGCCAGCAGCGTAGGTAGGGGGGGAACGGGCGGCTACACCTTC CASSVGRGGTGGYTF
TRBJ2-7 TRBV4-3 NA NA TGCGCCAGCAGCCAAGAGCACAGATCCTACGAGCAGTACTTC CASSQEHRSYEQYF
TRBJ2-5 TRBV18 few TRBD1 TGTGCCAGCTCTGAACAGGGGGTCCAAGAGACCCAGTACTTC CASSEQGVQETQYF
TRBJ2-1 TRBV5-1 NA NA TGCGCCAGCAGCCTGGGCGATAACAATGAGCAGTTCTTC CASSLGDNNEQFF